This TCR beta chain was sequenced in a study of OX40 agonist ivuxolimab in advanced cancers. Study conclusions and caveats: At 0.1 to 3.0 mg/kg and by week 6, CD4+ and CD8+ T cells in the blood had expanded clonally.

Libraries were prepared by immunoSEQ multiplex PCR; TCRdb keeps only in-frame clonotypes and omits some of them. The sample lists 80,000 to 95,000 clones; around nine tenths were seen once. The V gene lost 3 bases and the J gene lost 9 bases, with 12 bases spanning the gap. There are 14 residues in the CDR3. The germline gives CDR1 SGHVS, CDR2 FNYEAQ. With respect to this clone: Antigen: not known.

This specimen consisted of CD4+ or CD8+ T cells sorted from blood, obtained in a trial of the OX40 agonist ivuxolimab. This receptor was taken from an adult with an advanced solid tumor such as melanoma, head and neck, liver or kidney cancer. The chain is built from TRBV7-6 and TRBJ1-6, with D uncertain. The CDR3 sequence is CASSLGGLTSPLHF. The CDR3 DNA follows: TGTGCCAGCAGCTTGGGCGGGCTCACTTCACCCCTCCACTTT.